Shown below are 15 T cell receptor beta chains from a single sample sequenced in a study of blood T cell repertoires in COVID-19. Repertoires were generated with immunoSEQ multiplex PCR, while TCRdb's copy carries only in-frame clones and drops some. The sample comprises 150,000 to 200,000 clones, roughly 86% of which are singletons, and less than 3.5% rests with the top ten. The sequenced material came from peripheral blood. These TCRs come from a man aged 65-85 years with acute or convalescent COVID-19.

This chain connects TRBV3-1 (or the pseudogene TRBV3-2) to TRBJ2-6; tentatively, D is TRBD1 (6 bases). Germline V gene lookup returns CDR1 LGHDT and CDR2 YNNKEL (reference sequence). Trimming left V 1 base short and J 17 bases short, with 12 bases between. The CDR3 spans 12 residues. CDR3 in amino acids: CASSQVTGLLTF. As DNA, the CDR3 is TGTGCCAGCAGCCAAGTTACAGGGCTATTGACTTTC.

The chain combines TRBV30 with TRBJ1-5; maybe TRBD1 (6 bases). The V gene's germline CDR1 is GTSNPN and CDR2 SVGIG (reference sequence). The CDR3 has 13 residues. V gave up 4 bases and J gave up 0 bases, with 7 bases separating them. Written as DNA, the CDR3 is TGTGCCTGGAACAGGGATAGCAATCAGCCCCAGCATTTT. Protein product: CAWNRDSNQPQHF.

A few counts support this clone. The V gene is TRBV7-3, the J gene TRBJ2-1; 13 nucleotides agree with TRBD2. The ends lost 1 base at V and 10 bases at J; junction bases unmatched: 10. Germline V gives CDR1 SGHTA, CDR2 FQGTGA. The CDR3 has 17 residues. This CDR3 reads CASSLKGTSGRAREQFF. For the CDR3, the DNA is TGTGCCAGCAGCTTAAAGGGTACTAGCGGGAGGGCTCGGGAGCAGTTCTTC.

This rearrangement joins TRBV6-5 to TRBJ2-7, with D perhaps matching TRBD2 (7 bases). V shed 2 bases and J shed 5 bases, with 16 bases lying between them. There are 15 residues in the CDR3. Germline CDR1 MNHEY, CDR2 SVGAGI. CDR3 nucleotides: TGTGCCAGCAGTTACAGGGGGGAGGGCCTCGACGAGCAGTACTTC. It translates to CASSYRGEGLDEQYF.

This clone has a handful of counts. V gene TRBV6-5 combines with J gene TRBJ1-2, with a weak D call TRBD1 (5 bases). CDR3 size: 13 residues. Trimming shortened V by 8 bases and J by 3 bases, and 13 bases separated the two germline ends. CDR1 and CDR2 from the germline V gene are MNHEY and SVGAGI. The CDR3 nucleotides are TGTGCCAGCCAGGGCCCTCCGGACTATGGCTACACCTTC. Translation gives CASQGPPDYGYTF.

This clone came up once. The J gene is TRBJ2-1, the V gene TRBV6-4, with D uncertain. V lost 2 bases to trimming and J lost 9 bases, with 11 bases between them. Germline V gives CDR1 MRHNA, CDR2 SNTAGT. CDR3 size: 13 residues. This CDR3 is CASSDHPGGEQFF. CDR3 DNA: TGTGCCAGCAGTGACCATCCGGGTGGTGAGCAGTTCTTC.

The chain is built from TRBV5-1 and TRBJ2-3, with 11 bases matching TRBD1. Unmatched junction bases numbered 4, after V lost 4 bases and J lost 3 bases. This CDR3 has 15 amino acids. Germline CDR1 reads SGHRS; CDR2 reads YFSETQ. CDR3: CASSHRDRGTDTQYF. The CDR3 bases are TGCGCCAGCAGCCACCGGGACAGGGGGACAGATACGCAGTATTTT.

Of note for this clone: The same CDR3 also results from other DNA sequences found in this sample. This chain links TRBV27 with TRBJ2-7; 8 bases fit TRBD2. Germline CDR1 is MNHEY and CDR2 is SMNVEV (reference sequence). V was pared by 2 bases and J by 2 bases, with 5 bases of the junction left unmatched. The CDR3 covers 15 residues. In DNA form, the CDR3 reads TGTGCCAGCAGTTTAAGGAGCGGGAGAGCCTACGAGCAGTACTTC. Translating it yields CASSLRSGRAYEQYF.

This CDR3 is CASSNQGNYGYTF. Written as DNA, the CDR3 is TGTGCCAGCAGCAATCAGGGGAACTATGGCTACACCTTC. The genes are TRBV7-8 and TRBJ1-2; maybe TRBD1 (6 bases). This CDR3 region has 13 residues. Between the trimmed V and J ends, which lost 5 bases and 2 bases, there was a span of 9 bases. Germline V gene sequence: CDR1 SGHVS, CDR2 FQNEAQ. Filled out from reference TRBV7-8 and TRBJ1-2, the complete variable domain reads GAGVSQSPRYKVAKRGQDVALRCDPISGHVSLFWYQQALGQGPEFLTYFQNEAQLDKSGLPSDRFFAERPEGSVSTLKIQRTQQEDSAVYLCASSNQGNYGYTFGSGTRLTVV.

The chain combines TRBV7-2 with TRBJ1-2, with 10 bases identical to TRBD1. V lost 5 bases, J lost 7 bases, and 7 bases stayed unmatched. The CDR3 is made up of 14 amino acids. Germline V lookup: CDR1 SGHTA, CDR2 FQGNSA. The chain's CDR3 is CASSLRQGASGYTF. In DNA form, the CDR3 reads TGTGCCAGCAGCCTTAGACAGGGGGCGTCTGGCTACACCTTC.

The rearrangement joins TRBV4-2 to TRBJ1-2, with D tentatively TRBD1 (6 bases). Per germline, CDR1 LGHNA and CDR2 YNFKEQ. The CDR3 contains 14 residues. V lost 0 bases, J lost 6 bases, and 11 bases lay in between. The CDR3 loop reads CASSQDLTGDGYTF. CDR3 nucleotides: TGTGCCAGCAGCCAAGACCTGACAGGCGATGGCTACACCTTC.

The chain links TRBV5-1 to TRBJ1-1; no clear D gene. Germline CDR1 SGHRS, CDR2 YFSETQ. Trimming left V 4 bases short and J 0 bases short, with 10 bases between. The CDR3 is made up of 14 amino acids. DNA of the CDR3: TGCGCCAGCAGCACCATCAGCGTGAACACTGAAGCTTTCTTT. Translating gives CASSTISVNTEAFF. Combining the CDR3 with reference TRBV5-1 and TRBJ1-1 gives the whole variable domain KAGVTQTPRYLIKTRGQQVTLSCSPISGHRSVSWYQQTPGQGLQFLFEYFSETQRNKGNFPGRFSGRQFSNSRSEMNVSTLELGDSALYLCASSTISVNTEAFFGQGTRLTVV.

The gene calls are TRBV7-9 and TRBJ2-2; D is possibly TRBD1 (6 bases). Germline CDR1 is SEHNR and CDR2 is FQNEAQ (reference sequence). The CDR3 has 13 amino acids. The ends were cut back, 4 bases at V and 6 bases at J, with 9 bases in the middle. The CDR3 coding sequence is TGTGCCAGCAGCTCCCAGGGGCCCGGGGAGCTGTTTTTT. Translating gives CASSSQGPGELFF. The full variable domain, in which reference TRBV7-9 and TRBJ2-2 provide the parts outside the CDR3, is DTGVSQNPRHKITKRGQNVTFRCDPISEHNRLYWYRQTLGQGPEFLTYFQNEAQLEKSRLLSDRFSAERPKGSFSTLEIQRTEQGDSAMYLCASSSQGPGELFFGEGSRLTVL.

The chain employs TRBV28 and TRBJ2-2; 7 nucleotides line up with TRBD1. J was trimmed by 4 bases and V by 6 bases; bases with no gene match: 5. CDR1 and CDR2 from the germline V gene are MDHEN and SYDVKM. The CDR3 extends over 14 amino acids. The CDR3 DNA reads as TGTGCCAGCAGAAAGGGACAGCTCACCGGGGAGCTGTTTTTT. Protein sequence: CASRKGQLTGELFF.

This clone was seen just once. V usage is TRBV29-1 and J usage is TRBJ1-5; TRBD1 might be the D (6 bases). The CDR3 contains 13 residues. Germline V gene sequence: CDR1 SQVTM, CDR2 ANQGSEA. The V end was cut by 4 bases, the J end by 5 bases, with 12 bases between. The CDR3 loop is CSVAGQSDQPQHF. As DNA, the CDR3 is TGCAGCGTTGCTGGACAGTCTGATCAGCCCCAGCATTTT. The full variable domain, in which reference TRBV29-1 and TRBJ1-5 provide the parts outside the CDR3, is SAVISQKPSRDICQRGTSLTIQCQVDSQVTMMFWYRQQPGQSLTLIATANQGSEATYESGFVIDKFPISRPNLTFSTLTVSNMSPEDSSIYLCSVAGQSDQPQHFGDGTRLSIL.